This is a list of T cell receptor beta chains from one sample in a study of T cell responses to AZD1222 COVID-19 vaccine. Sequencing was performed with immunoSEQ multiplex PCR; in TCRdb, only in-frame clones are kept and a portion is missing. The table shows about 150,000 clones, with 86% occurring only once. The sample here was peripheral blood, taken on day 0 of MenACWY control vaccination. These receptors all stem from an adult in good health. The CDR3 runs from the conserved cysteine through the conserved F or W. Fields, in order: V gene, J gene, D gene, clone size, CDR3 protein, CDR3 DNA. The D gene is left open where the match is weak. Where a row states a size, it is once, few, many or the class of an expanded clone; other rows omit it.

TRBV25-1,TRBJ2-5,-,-,CASSERRGSGGQETQYF,TGTGCCAGCAGTGAACGGCGTGGAAGCGGAGGTCAGGAGACCCAGTACTTC
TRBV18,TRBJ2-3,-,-,CASSPPWSTDTQYF,TGTGCCAGCTCACCACCTTGGAGCACAGATACGCAGTATTTT
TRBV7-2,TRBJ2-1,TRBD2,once,CASSPFRRIAGRSYNEQFF,TGTGCCAGCAGTCCTTTTCGTCGGATAGCGGGACGGTCCTACAATGAGCAGTTCTTC
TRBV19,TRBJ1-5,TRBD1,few,CASRKMGTGSQPQHF,TGTGCCAGTAGGAAAATGGGGACAGGGAGTCAGCCCCAGCATTTT
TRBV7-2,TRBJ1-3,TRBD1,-,CASSLGYRGTGNTIYF,TGTGCCAGCAGCTTAGGGTACAGGGGGACTGGAAACACCATATATTTT
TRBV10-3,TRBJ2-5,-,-,CAIRATADRLETQYF,TGTGCCATCAGGGCGACCGCGGACCGTCTGGAGACCCAGTACTTC
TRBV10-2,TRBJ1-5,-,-,CASSESAAVLHQPQHF,TGCGCCAGCAGTGAGTCAGCGGCAGTCCTTCATCAGCCCCAGCATTTT
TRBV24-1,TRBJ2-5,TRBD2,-,CATSDAGTRRETQYF,TGTGCCACCAGTGATGCCGGGACTAGACGTGAGACCCAGTACTTC
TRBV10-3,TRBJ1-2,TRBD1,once,CAISPPDRDGYTF,TGTGCCATCAGCCCCCCGGACAGGGATGGCTACACCTTC
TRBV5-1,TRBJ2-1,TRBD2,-,CASVPGLAGYNEQFF,TGCGCCAGCGTCCCGGGACTAGCGGGATACAATGAGCAGTTCTTC
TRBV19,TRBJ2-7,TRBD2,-,CANLQTAGPYEQYF,TGTGCCAATCTACAGACAGCGGGGCCTTACGAGCAGTACTTC
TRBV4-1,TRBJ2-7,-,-,CASSSEQASYEQYF,TGCGCCAGCAGCTCCGAGCAGGCCTCCTACGAGCAGTACTTC
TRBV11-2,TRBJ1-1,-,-,CASSLGVWSSFNSDTEAFF,TGTGCCAGCAGCTTAGGTGTTTGGTCCAGTTTTAATTCGGACACTGAAGCTTTCTTT
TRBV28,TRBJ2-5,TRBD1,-,CASSLEWGTGRETQYF,TGTGCCAGCAGTTTAGAGTGGGGGACAGGGAGGGAGACCCAGTACTTC
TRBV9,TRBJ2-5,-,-,CASSPRADQYF,TGTGCCAGCAGCCCCCGGGCGGACCAGTACTTC
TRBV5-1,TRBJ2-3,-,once,CASSLGPTVTDTQYF,TGCGCCAGCAGCTTGGGGCCGACCGTCACAGATACGCAGTATTTT
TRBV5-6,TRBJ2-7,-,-,CASSPQGGQLYEQYF,TGTGCCAGCAGCCCCCAGGGCGGGCAGCTCTACGAGCAGTACTTC
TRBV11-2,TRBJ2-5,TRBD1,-,CASSLSEGGQGKETQYF,TGTGCCAGCAGCTTAAGTGAAGGAGGACAGGGGAAAGAGACCCAGTACTTC
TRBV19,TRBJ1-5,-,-,CASRMGRQRVYGNQPQHF,TGTGCTAGTAGAATGGGCCGACAGCGGGTTTATGGAAATCAGCCCCAGCATTTT
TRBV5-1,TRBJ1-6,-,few,CASSLATKTDRYNSPLHF,TGCGCCAGCAGCTTGGCCACAAAAACCGACAGGTATAATTCACCCCTCCACTTT
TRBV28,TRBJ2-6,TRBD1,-,CASSITYRGAGANVLTF,TGTGCCAGCAGTATCACTTACAGGGGGGCTGGGGCCAACGTCCTGACTTTC
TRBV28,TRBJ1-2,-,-,CASSLSLPTDYGYTF,TGTGCCAGCAGTTTAAGTCTACCCACTGACTATGGCTACACCTTC
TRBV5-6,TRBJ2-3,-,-,CASSLVVTDTQYF,TGTGCCAGCAGCTTGGTTGTTACAGATACGCAGTATTTT
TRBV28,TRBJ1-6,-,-,CASGGHGSSPLHF,TGTGCCAGCGGGGGACATGGGAGCTCACCCCTCCACTTT
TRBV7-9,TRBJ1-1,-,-,CASSPGLNTEAFF,TGTGCCAGCAGCCCCGGTCTTAACACTGAAGCTTTCTTT
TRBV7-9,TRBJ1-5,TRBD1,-,CASSLETGSLNQPQHF,TGTGCCAGCAGCCTCGAGACAGGGTCCCTCAATCAGCCCCAGCATTTT
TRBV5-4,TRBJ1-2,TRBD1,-,CASSSVPGQGPGGYTF,TGTGCCAGCAGCTCCGTCCCGGGACAGGGCCCGGGGGGCTACACCTTC
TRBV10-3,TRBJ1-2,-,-,CAITQRAPDGGYTF,TGTGCCATCACTCAACGGGCCCCAGACGGTGGCTACACCTTC
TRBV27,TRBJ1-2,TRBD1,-,CASSSARGILYGYTF,TGTGCCAGCAGTTCAGCCAGGGGGATCCTCTATGGCTACACCTTC
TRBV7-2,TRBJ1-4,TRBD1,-,CASRAGTVYEKLFF,TGTGCCAGCAGGGCCGGGACAGTCTACGAAAAACTGTTTTTT
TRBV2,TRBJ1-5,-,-,CASSQGRGWTQPQHF,TGTGCCAGCAGCCAGGGACGAGGGTGGACTCAGCCCCAGCATTTT
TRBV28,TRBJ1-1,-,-,CASSLLTRSEAFF,TGTGCCAGCAGTCTCCTGACGCGATCTGAAGCTTTCTTT
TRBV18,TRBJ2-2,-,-,CASSLSQGSGELFF,TGTGCCAGCTCATTGAGTCAGGGCTCCGGGGAGCTGTTTTTT
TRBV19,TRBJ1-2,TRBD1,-,CASSKTRPGQGKGYTF,TGTGCCAGTAGCAAAACCCGGCCCGGACAGGGAAAAGGCTACACCTTC
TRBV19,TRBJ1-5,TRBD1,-,CASSFDRGREQPQHF,TGTGCCAGTAGTTTCGACAGGGGGCGAGAGCAGCCCCAGCATTTT
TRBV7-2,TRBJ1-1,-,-,CASSPHMNTEAFF,TGTGCCAGCAGCCCACACATGAACACTGAAGCTTTCTTT
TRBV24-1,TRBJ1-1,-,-,CATSDARRTNTEAFF,TGTGCCACCAGTGATGCACGACGCACGAACACTGAAGCTTTCTTT
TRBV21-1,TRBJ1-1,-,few,CASSTLWTGGMNTEAFF,TGTGCCAGCAGCACTTTATGGACAGGGGGGATGAACACTGAAGCTTTCTTT
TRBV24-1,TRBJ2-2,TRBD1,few,CATSDPGQGFTGELFF,TGTGCCACCAGTGACCCGGGACAGGGGTTCACCGGGGAGCTGTTTTTT
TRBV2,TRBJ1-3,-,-,CASLRADSGNTIYF,TGTGCCAGCCTCCGGGCGGACTCTGGAAACACCATATATTTT
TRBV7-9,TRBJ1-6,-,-,CASSLALGRDSPLHF,TGTGCCAGCAGCTTAGCTTTAGGAAGGGATTCACCCCTCCACTTT
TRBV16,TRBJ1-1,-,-,CASSQGKGSLRNTEAFF,TGTGCCAGCAGCCAAGGGAAGGGGTCCCTTCGTAACACTGAAGCTTTCTTT
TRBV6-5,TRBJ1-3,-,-,CASIRGSGNTIYF,TGTGCCAGCATACGGGGCTCTGGAAACACCATATATTTT
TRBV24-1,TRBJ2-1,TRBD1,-,CATQGDPLGNEQFF,TGTGCCACCCAGGGGGACCCTTTGGGAAATGAGCAGTTCTTC
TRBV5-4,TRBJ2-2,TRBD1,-,CASQTGGLVGTGELFF,TGTGCCAGTCAGACAGGGGGGCTAGTCGGCACCGGGGAGCTGTTTTTT
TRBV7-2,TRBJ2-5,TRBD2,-,CASSLRGRAFAETQYF,TGTGCCAGCAGCTTGCGCGGGAGGGCCTTTGCAGAGACCCAGTACTTC
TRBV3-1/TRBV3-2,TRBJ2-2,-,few,CASSPQGRSSTGELFF,TGTGCCAGCAGCCCTCAGGGGAGGAGTAGCACCGGGGAGCTGTTTTTT
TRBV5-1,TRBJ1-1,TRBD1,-,CASSFLAGGTEAFF,TGCGCCAGCAGCTTCCTTGCAGGGGGCACTGAAGCTTTCTTT
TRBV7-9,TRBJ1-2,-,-,CASSLAKGSPNYGYTF,TGTGCCAGCAGCTTAGCGAAGGGAAGTCCTAACTATGGCTACACCTTC
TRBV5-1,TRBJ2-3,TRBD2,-,CASSWTRADTQYF,TGCGCCAGCAGCTGGACTAGGGCCGATACGCAGTATTTT
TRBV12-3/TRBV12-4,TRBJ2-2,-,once,CASNENTGELFF,TGTGCCAGCAATGAAAACACCGGGGAGCTGTTTTTT